Below, 21 T cell receptor beta chains from the same sample are listed, as sequenced in a study of blood T cell repertoires in COVID-19. Generated by immunoSEQ multiplex PCR, the TCRdb table keeps only in-frame clones and is missing some. The data show fewer than 150,000 clones, around 87% seen once. Sequencing was done on a sample of peripheral blood. The source of these receptors is a human donor in a cohort sampled during active COVID-19.

V and J are TRBV7-2 and TRBJ2-1; 9 nucleotides match TRBD2. The CDR3 loop spans 15 amino acids. With 5 bases clipped from V and 0 bases from J, the junction kept 2 bases outside the gene matches. Germline values: CDR1 SGHTA, CDR2 FQGNSA. The CDR3 nucleotides read TGTGCCAGCAGCCCAGCGGGGGGCTCCTACAATGAGCAGTTCTTC. Protein sequence: CASSPAGGSYNEQFF.

This clone was counted between two and nine times. The CDR3 DNA reads as TGTGCCAGCATAAGCCCTAGCGAGTACAATGAGCAGTTCTTC. This encodes CASISPSEYNEQFF. This chain joins TRBV28 and TRBJ2-1; possible D gene TRBD2, 6 bases. V was cut by 7 bases and J by 4 bases, with 14 bases left in between. The CDR3 is 14 residues long. Per germline, CDR1 MDHEN and CDR2 SYDVKM.

This rearrangement joins TRBV14 to TRBJ1-6; 9 bases map to TRBD1. The CDR3 runs to 17 residues. Germline V CDR1 and CDR2: SGHDN, FVKESK. Trimming removed 0 bases from V and 8 bases from J; junction bases left unmatched: 8. This CDR3 reads CASSQDFWTGEDSPLHF. The DNA for the CDR3 is TGTGCCAGCAGCCAAGACTTCTGGACAGGGGAAGATTCACCCCTCCACTTT.

This clone was observed a handful of times. The chain combines TRBV20-1 with TRBJ2-1; TRBD2 agrees at 14 bases. Germline assignment: CDR1 DFQATT and CDR2 SNEGSKA (reference sequence). This CDR3 comprises 17 residues. The trim removed 3 bases at V and 2 bases at J, leaving 6 bases unmatched. The DNA for the CDR3 is TGCAGTGCTAGTTCCCAGACTAGCGGGAGGGCCTACAATGAGCAGTTCTTC. This gives the protein CSASSQTSGRAYNEQFF.

The CDR3 sequence: CASSQGLGQAGYTF. The CDR3, as DNA: TGTGCCAGCAGCCAAGGTCTGGGGCAGGCTGGCTACACCTTC. The genes are TRBV3-1 (or the pseudogene TRBV3-2) and TRBJ1-2; possibly TRBD1 for D (5 bases). Trimming cost V 1 base and J 7 bases, with 13 bases left between them. Germline V gene sequence: CDR1 LGHDT, CDR2 YNNKEL (reference sequence). The CDR3 contains 14 residues.

The chain has TRBV9 and TRBJ1-6; tentative D call: TRBD1 (5 bases). The V and J ends lost 0 bases and 2 bases respectively, with 9 bases between them. This CDR3 contains 16 residues. CDR1 is SGDLS and CDR2 is YYNGEE in the germline V gene. The CDR3 spells CASSVGLDTYNSPLHF. Here the CDR3 DNA reads TGTGCCAGCAGCGTAGGCCTGGACACCTATAATTCACCCCTCCACTTT.

The chain carries TRBV5-1 and TRBJ2-1; the match to TRBD2 covers 9 bases. Germline trimming cut 3 bases from V and 6 bases from J; bases unmatched to any gene: 1. The CDR3 sequence is 13 residues long. The V gene's germline CDR1 is SGHRS and CDR2 YFSETQ. DNA for the CDR3: TGCGCCAGCAGCTGGACTAGCGCCAATGAGCAGTTCTTC. It translates to CASSWTSANEQFF.

The rearrangement links TRBV6-5 to TRBJ1-5; D is ambiguous. Germline CDR1 and CDR2: MNHEY and SVGAGI. Trimming shortened V by 6 bases and J by 2 bases, and 11 bases separated the two germline ends. The CDR3 length is 14 residues. The CDR3 nucleotides read TGTGCCAGCAGAGGTATTGCGGGCAATCAGCCCCAGCATTTT. Protein: CASRGIAGNQPQHF.

Worth noting for this clone: Compared with germline, one end of the junction differs, possibly owing to a read error. The chain is built from TRBV23-1 and TRBJ1-1, with 7 bases identical to TRBD1. TRBV23-1 is assigned to the ORF class and has an uncertain function. This CDR3 is built from 9 residues. CDR3: CASSWDREF. CDR3 DNA sequence: TGCGCCAGCAGTTGGGACAGAGAATTT.

CDR3 nucleotide sequence: TGTGCCAGCAGTAAGCGACAGGGGGGGGATGGCACGCAGTATTTT. It specifies CASSKRQGGDGTQYF. The gene calls are TRBV27 and TRBJ2-3; TRBD1 matches at 9 bases. V lost 5 bases to trimming and J lost 9 bases; unmatched junction nucleotides: 12. CDR1 and CDR2 from the germline V gene are MNHEY and SMNVEV (reference sequence). CDR3 length equals 15 residues.

This chain connects TRBV5-1 to TRBJ2-3; D is uncertain. The germline V gene encodes CDR1 SGHRS and CDR2 YFSETQ. Trimming shortened V by 2 bases and J by 4 bases, and 5 bases separated the two germline ends. There are 12 residues in the CDR3. CDR3 sequence reads: CASSFPSDTQYF. The CDR3 DNA sequence: TGCGCCAGCAGCTTCCCGTCAGATACGCAGTATTTT.

The rearrangement uses TRBV19 and TRBJ2-7; the D gene is possibly TRBD2 (6 bases). The CDR3 spans 16 residues. The V end lost 5 bases, the J end lost 3 bases, and 20 bases lay between the germline ends. From germline, CDR1 is LNHDA and CDR2 SQIVND (reference sequence). The CDR3 reads CASSAGTSSRGYEQYF. The DNA for the CDR3 is TGTGCCAGTAGTGCCGGGACTTCTAGTCGCGGCTACGAGCAGTACTTC.

CDR3 in DNA: TGTGCCAGCAGGGACAGGGGACAGGGCGAGCAGTACTTC. Protein sequence: CASRDRGQGEQYF. The chain uses TRBV3-1 (or the pseudogene TRBV3-2) and TRBJ2-7, with TRBD1 matching 9 bases. The length of the CDR3 is 13 residues. Germline-derived CDR1 and CDR2 are LGHDT and YNNKEL (reference sequence). The junction had 6 bases not matched to a gene; V was cut back by 6 bases and J by 6 bases.

The chain carries TRBV12-3 or TRBV12-4 and TRBJ1-1; D not certain. The CDR3 runs to 13 residues. Trimming cost V 5 bases and J 1 base, with 8 bases left between them. The DNA for the CDR3 is TGTGCCAGCAGTAGAACAGAGAACACTGAAGCTTTCTTT. This translates into CASSRTENTEAFF.

This chain joins TRBV30 and TRBJ2-3, with a tentative D call TRBD1 (5 bases). CDR3 length equals 12 residues. The germline CDR1 and CDR2 sequences are GTSNPN and SVGIG (reference sequence). Trimming left V 5 bases short and J 2 bases short, with 8 bases between. The DNA of the CDR3 is TGTGCCTGGGACAGTCACACAGATACGCAGTATTTT. Translating it yields CAWDSHTDTQYF.

This chain uses TRBV6-2 or TRBV6-3 with TRBJ2-7; a possible D gene is TRBD2 (5 bases). CDR3 length: 14 amino acids. Germline V gene sequence: CDR1 MNHEY, CDR2 SVGEGT. V was pared by 2 bases and J by 6 bases, with 14 bases between. As DNA, the CDR3 is TGTGCCAGCAGTTACGCGGGCCCGGTGGGCGAGCAGTACTTC. This sequence encodes CASSYAGPVGEQYF.

The rearrangement links TRBV7-8 to TRBJ2-2; D perhaps matches TRBD1 (5 bases). V shed 2 bases and J shed 2 bases, with 6 bases lying between them. Per the germline V gene, CDR1 is SGHVS and CDR2 is FQNEAQ. This CDR3 is 14 amino acids long. CDR3 nucleotides: TGTGCCAGCAGCTTACGGACAAACACCGGGGAGCTGTTTTTT. Protein: CASSLRTNTGELFF.

The rearrangement joins TRBV5-6 to TRBJ2-5; D is perhaps TRBD2 (5 bases). The V gene's germline CDR1 is SGHDT and CDR2 YYEEEE. V lost 4 bases and J lost 7, with 14 bases in between. The CDR3 contains 13 residues. Written as DNA, the CDR3 is TGTGCCAGCAGCGCGGGTCTCGAGGGGACCCAGTACTTC. Protein sequence: CASSAGLEGTQYF.

This chain connects TRBV10-2 to TRBJ1-2; D is perhaps TRBD1 (6 bases). The ends were cut back, 7 bases at V and 8 bases at J, with 20 bases in the middle. Germline V CDR1 and CDR2: WSHSY, SAAADI. The CDR3 loop spans 14 amino acids. In DNA, the CDR3 is TGCGCCAGCAACACAGGGAAACGGACCGGCGGCTACACCTTC. This codes for CASNTGKRTGGYTF.

V is TRBV28 and J is TRBJ2-7, with D tentatively TRBD2 (6 bases). CDR1 MDHEN and CDR2 SYDVKM come from the germline V gene. The V gene lost 5 bases and the J gene lost 2 bases, with 19 bases spanning the gap. The CDR3 covers 16 residues. This chain's CDR3 is CASSRPGGNDPYEQYF. In DNA, the CDR3 is TGTGCCAGCAGTCGACCGGGCGGGAACGATCCCTACGAGCAGTACTTC.

In this sample, this clone turned up many times. The chain combines TRBV4-1 with TRBJ1-6, with 9 bases lining up with TRBD1. Germline V lookup: CDR1 MGHRA, CDR2 YSYEKL. CDR3 length equals 16 residues. The V and J ends lost 2 bases and 10 bases, in that order; junction bases with no gene match: 9. In DNA form, the CDR3 reads TGCGCCAGCAGCCAACCTTTGGACAGGGGAGGCTCACCCCTCCACTTT. Translated, it gives CASSQPLDRGGSPLHF.